The T cell receptor beta chain under discussion was sequenced for a study of Ad26.COV2.S vaccination and SARS-CoV-2 variants. Assay: immunoSEQ multiplex PCR; the TCRdb copy retains only in-frame clones and omits some. The data hold roughly 380,000 clones, with roughly nine tenths observed a single time. CDR1 and CDR2 (germline): LGHNA, YSLEER. Trimming left V 0 bases short and J 2 bases short, with 14 bases between. This CDR3 is 17 amino acids long. The material sequenced was peripheral blood, taken after recovery from COVID-19. The rearrangement uses TRBV4-3 and TRBJ1-5; maybe TRBD1 (5 bases). The source of this sequence is a human donor who had recovered from COVID-19. The chain's CDR3 is CASSQDPAGGGNQPQHF. DNA of the CDR3: TGCGCCAGCAGCCAAGATCCCGCCGGGGGTGGCAATCAGCCCCAGCATTTT.